This is a list of T cell receptor beta chains from one sample in a study of type 1 regulatory T cells. A single record per CDR3 protein comes from TCRdb applying MiXCR to the reads. The sample lists 80,000 to 100,000 distinct CDR3 sequences; 25% to 40% were seen once. The sample consisted of CD4+ T cells, either the whole sample or a sorted fraction (not recorded which). These receptors were taken from a human donor in good health. Each CDR3 is given without its conserved first and last residue. The order of the fields is V gene, CDR3 protein.

v_call: TRBV6-5; cdr3_aa: ASRKRGQGANNEQF
v_call: TRBV25-1; cdr3_aa: ASSEGPRGLAALLAETQY
v_call: TRBV4-3; cdr3_aa: ASSYGLGSTDTQY
v_call: TRBV7-6; cdr3_aa: ASSPDRAVYEQY
v_call: TRBV2; cdr3_aa: ASSEDQQGYGYT
v_call: TRBV27; cdr3_aa: ASSVTGTGRTGELF
v_call: TRBV7-9; cdr3_aa: ASSPPGTTEAF
v_call: TRBV3-1; cdr3_aa: ASSLRSGNTIY
v_call: TRBV20-1; cdr3_aa: SARLADLGDTQY
v_call: TRBV20-1; cdr3_aa: SRGKGSDEQY
v_call: TRBV7-2; cdr3_aa: ASSFRRLAGEETQY
v_call: TRBV10-3; cdr3_aa: AISEAGTSKETQY
v_call: TRBV12-3/TRBV12-4; cdr3_aa: ASSLFRDGDTQY
v_call: TRBV28; cdr3_aa: ASSLFGGSSYEQY
v_call: TRBV4-1; cdr3_aa: ASSQDPGSFWANVLT
v_call: TRBV28; cdr3_aa: ASSLLRGNQETQY
v_call: TRBV28; cdr3_aa: ASGDPAGNVKNIQY
v_call: TRBV10-3; cdr3_aa: AIRTPRGTEAF
v_call: TRBV11-3; cdr3_aa: ASRAAGLAPSDQLF
v_call: TRBV6-2/TRBV6-3; cdr3_aa: ASSYSSGRPGELF
v_call: TRBV5-1; cdr3_aa: ASKRQDGETQY
v_call: TRBV5-1; cdr3_aa: ASSFYTQETQY
v_call: TRBV19; cdr3_aa: ASSILAGVRNEQF
v_call: TRBV5-4; cdr3_aa: ASSGEGGSSYEQY
v_call: TRBV19; cdr3_aa: ASSNPAGNEQF
v_call: TRBV20-1; cdr3_aa: SARLLGRGRNYNEQF
v_call: TRBV7-2; cdr3_aa: ASSPPGGHSQETQY
v_call: TRBV30; cdr3_aa: AWSKAGVNEQF
v_call: TRBV13; cdr3_aa: ASSGQGFANYGYT
v_call: TRBV20-1; cdr3_aa: SARVGLWRTEAF